These 24 T cell receptor beta chains came from one sample sequenced in a study of cytomegalovirus exposure and HLA in healthy donors. PCR involved 60 Vbeta and 13 Jbeta primers. Method: immunoSEQ multiplex PCR; TCRdb's copy keeps in-frame clones and lacks some. The table shows some 120,000 clones, with roughly 82% occurring only once. Specimen: PBMCs. The receptors originated from a woman in her thirties or forties in good health and CMV-seropositive.

The genes are TRBV19 and TRBJ2-1; 9 bases map to TRBD2. J lost 0 bases, V lost 5 bases, and 5 bases had no gene match. The CDR3 is made up of 16 amino acids. The germline V gene encodes CDR1 LNHDA and CDR2 SQIVND (reference sequence). The CDR3 coding sequence is TGTGCCAGTAGTCTGGGACTAGCTCGCTCCTACAATGAGCAGTTCTTC. Translation gives CASSLGLARSYNEQFF.

This sequence joins TRBV19 and TRBJ1-5; possible D gene TRBD1, 5 bases. The CDR3 spans 14 residues. Germline V lookup: CDR1 LNHDA, CDR2 SQIVND (reference sequence). Trimming cost V 3 bases and J 0 bases, with 6 bases left between them. CDR3 in amino acids: CASSIQGSNQPQHF. The CDR3 DNA reads as TGTGCCAGTAGTATTCAGGGTAGCAATCAGCCCCAGCATTTT.

The rearrangement links TRBV7-9 to TRBJ2-1, with D possibly TRBD2 on 5 matching bases. Germline-derived CDR1 and CDR2 are SEHNR and FQNEAQ (reference sequence). The length of the CDR3 is 16 residues. V lost 1 base and J 0 bases, leaving 10 bases between the germline ends. CDR3 residues: CASSLGTTSSYNEQFF. Written as DNA, the CDR3 is TGTGCCAGCAGCTTAGGGACCACTAGCTCCTACAATGAGCAGTTCTTC.

The gene calls are TRBV10-3 and TRBJ1-6, with D possibly TRBD1 on 5 matching bases. Trimming took 4 bases from V and 9 from J, leaving 22 bases between them. The CDR3 consists of 17 residues. In germline, CDR1 is ENHRY, CDR2 SYGVKD. The CDR3 DNA reads TGTGCCATCAGTGCATACGACAGCGGGTCTATTCGTTCACCCCTCCACTTT. Translated: CAISAYDSGSIRSPLHF.

V usage is TRBV15 and J usage is TRBJ1-4; TRBD1 might be the D (6 bases). Germline V gives CDR1 LNHNV, CDR2 YYDKDF (reference sequence). Trimming removed 8 bases at V and 4 bases at J, with 11 bases between. The CDR3 is 13 residues long. This CDR3 is CATADRINEKLFF. CDR3 nucleotides: TGTGCCACCGCAGACAGGATTAATGAAAAACTGTTTTTT.

V usage is TRBV30 and J usage is TRBJ2-7; 11 nucleotides match TRBD1. With 3 bases clipped from V and 6 bases from J, the junction kept 7 bases outside the gene matches. The germline V gene has CDR1 GTSNPN and CDR2 SVGIG (reference sequence). The length of the CDR3 is 14 residues. The CDR3, as DNA: TGTGCCTGGAGAGGGGACAGGGGGAATTCCGAGCAGTACTTC. Its translation: CAWRGDRGNSEQYF.

The chain links TRBV27 to TRBJ2-2; D ambiguous. The germline V gene encodes CDR1 MNHEY and CDR2 SMNVEV (reference sequence). Trimming left V 1 base short and J 1 base short, with 10 bases between. This CDR3 spans 16 amino acids. The CDR3 loop reads CASSLLAAMNTGELFF. CDR3 DNA sequence: TGTGCCAGCAGTTTATTAGCAGCTATGAACACCGGGGAGCTGTTTTTT.

The CDR3 nucleotides read TGTGCCAGCAGTTCCTTGGGGAGCGGGGAGCTGTTTTTT. This codes for CASSSLGSGELFF. The rearrangement joins TRBV6-6 to TRBJ2-2, with D maybe TRBD2 (5 bases). Germline loops: CDR1 MNHNY, CDR2 SVGAGI (reference sequence). CDR3 length: 13 amino acids. Between the trimmed V and J ends, which lost 4 bases and 7 bases, there was a span of 10 bases.

In DNA form, the CDR3 reads TGTGCCAGCAGCTTGGTAGCGGGAGGTGGGATGGGGACCTACGAGCAGTACTTC. Amino acid sequence: CASSLVAGGGMGTYEQYF. J is TRBJ2-7 and V is TRBV5-5; 10 bases map to TRBD2. The CDR3 extends over 18 amino acids. CDR1 is SGHKS, CDR2 YYEKEE, per germline (reference sequence). V lost 0 bases to trimming and J lost 2 bases; unmatched junction nucleotides: 11. Looking up the rest from reference TRBV5-5 and TRBJ2-7 gives the full variable domain: DAGVTQSPTHLIKTRGQQVTLRCSPISGHKSVSWYQQVLGQGPQFIFQYYEKEERGRGNFPDRFSARQFPNYSSELNVNALLLGDSALYLCASSLVAGGGMGTYEQYFGPGTRLTVT.

V gene TRBV7-8 combines with J gene TRBJ2-3; 8 nucleotides align to TRBD2. This CDR3 is 15 amino acids long. V trimming: 4 bases; J trimming: 5 bases; junction bases outside the gene matches: 8. Germline assignment: CDR1 SGHVS and CDR2 FQNEAQ. In nucleotides, the CDR3 is TGTGCCAGCAGCTCGCGGGGGGTGGATGGAGATACGCAGTATTTT. Residues: CASSSRGVDGDTQYF.

V is TRBV7-9 and J is TRBJ2-7; TRBD1 is a possible D gene (5 bases). This CDR3 spans 15 amino acids. Germline V CDR1 and CDR2: SEHNR, FQNEAQ (reference sequence). The ends were cut back, 5 bases at V and 0 bases at J, with 14 bases in the middle. The CDR3 reads CASSPQTDSSYEQYF. CDR3 coding DNA: TGTGCCAGCAGCCCCCAGACAGACTCCTCCTACGAGCAGTACTTC.

This clone has a single count. V and J are TRBV27 and TRBJ2-3, with a tentative D call TRBD2 (6 bases). The V gene's germline CDR1 is MNHEY and CDR2 SMNVEV (reference sequence). This CDR3 contains 17 residues. The V end lost 2 bases, the J end lost 2 bases, and 17 bases lay between the germline ends. The CDR3 nucleotides are TGTGCCAGCAGTTTAGGGATGCCGGGACTTAACACAGATACGCAGTATTTT. Translated: CASSLGMPGLNTDTQYF.

This chain uses TRBV28 with TRBJ1-4, with 9 bases matching TRBD1. This CDR3 comprises 18 residues. Per the germline V gene, CDR1 is MDHEN and CDR2 is SYDVKM. With V trimmed by 2 bases and J by 8 bases, 15 bases remained unmatched. DNA of the CDR3: TGTGCCAGCAGTTTAGACATCCGGGACAGGGTCAATTCCGAAAAACTGTTTTTT. Protein sequence: CASSLDIRDRVNSEKLFF.

The chain has TRBV5-4 and TRBJ1-1; weak D call: TRBD1 (5 bases). The V gene's germline CDR1 is SGHNT and CDR2 YYREEE (reference sequence). Trimming cost V 0 bases and J 8 bases, with 14 bases left between them. This CDR3 spans 14 amino acids. CDR3 in DNA: TGTGCCAGCAGCTTGGGGACACACACACCGGAAGCTTTCTTT. This gives the protein CASSLGTHTPEAFF.

The chain has TRBV7-2 and TRBJ1-1, with D maybe TRBD1 (5 bases). CDR3 size: 15 residues. Germline lookup yields CDR1 SGHTA and CDR2 FQGNSA. The V end lost 1 base, the J end lost 2 bases, and 11 bases lay between the germline ends. CDR3 region: CASSLEAGYNTEAFF. Here the CDR3 DNA reads TGTGCCAGCAGCTTAGAAGCAGGGTACAACACTGAAGCTTTCTTT.

The chain is built from TRBV6-6 and TRBJ1-5, with D unresolved. Germline CDR1 is MNHNY and CDR2 is SVGAGI (reference sequence). The CDR3 is 15 residues long. The V end lost 5 bases, the J end lost 0 bases, and 11 bases lay between the germline ends. The CDR3 nucleotides read TGTGCCAGCAGTCGGGATCTTAATAGCAATCAGCCCCAGCATTTT. It is translated as CASSRDLNSNQPQHF.

The DNA for the CDR3 is TGTGCCAGCAGTGACATGTACGAGCAGTACTTC. Residues: CASSDMYEQYF. The rearrangement joins TRBV6-1 to TRBJ2-7; D is unresolved. The V gene's germline CDR1 is MNHNS and CDR2 SASEGT. The CDR3 is made up of 11 amino acids. Trimming removed 3 bases at V and 4 bases at J, with 4 bases between.

The chain recombines TRBV7-6 with TRBJ2-1; 8 bases map to TRBD2. Unmatched junction bases numbered 9, after V lost 4 bases and J lost 7 bases. Germline lookup yields CDR1 SGHVS and CDR2 FNYEAQ. This CDR3 has 15 amino acids. The CDR3: CASSSLAGMMNEQFF. The CDR3 nucleotides are TGTGCCAGCAGCTCCCTAGCGGGTATGATGAATGAGCAGTTCTTC.

In this sample, this clone turned up once. An end of the junction differs from the germline gene, which may be a read error. The rearrangement uses TRBV19 and TRBJ2-3; possibly TRBD1 for D (6 bases). Germline V gene lookup returns CDR1 LNHDA and CDR2 SQIVND (reference sequence). This CDR3 is 15 amino acids long. CDR3 bases: TGTGCCAATAGTATGCTGGGACACAACACAGATACGCAGTATTTT. Its protein product is CANSMLGHNTDTQYF.

This clone was observed a few times. The chain has TRBV7-2 and TRBJ2-3, with TRBD1 matching 10 bases. CDR3 length: 15 residues. With 5 bases clipped from V and 3 bases from J, the junction kept 5 bases outside the gene matches. In germline, CDR1 is SGHTA, CDR2 FQGNSA. In DNA, the CDR3 is TGTGCCAGCAGCGTGGGGACAGGGGAAACAGATACGCAGTATTTT. Translated, it gives CASSVGTGETDTQYF.

The rearrangement links TRBV6-1 to TRBJ2-1, with TRBD2 identical over 7 bases. V was clipped by 5 bases and J by 2 bases; unmatched bases: 6. CDR1 and CDR2 (germline): MNHNS, SASEGT. There are 15 residues in the CDR3. In DNA, the CDR3 is TGTGCCAGCAGTATAGCGGGTCTGGCCTACAATGAGCAGTTCTTC. Its protein product is CASSIAGLAYNEQFF.

This chain connects TRBV19 to TRBJ2-5, with 8 bases aligning to TRBD2. CDR3 size: 14 residues. The V and J ends lost 6 bases and 1 base, in that order; junction bases with no gene match: 4. Germline V lookup: CDR1 LNHDA, CDR2 SQIVND (reference sequence). The DNA of the CDR3 is TGTGCCAGTAGCCTAGCGGGTATCCAAGAGACCCAGTACTTC. Protein sequence: CASSLAGIQETQYF. Drawing the rest from reference TRBV19 and TRBJ2-5, the complete variable domain is DGGITQSPKYLFRKEGQNVTLSCEQNLNHDAMYWYRQDPGQGLRLIYYSQIVNDFQKGDIAEGYSVSREKKESFPLTVTSAQKNPTAFYLCASSLAGIQETQYFGPGTRLLVL.

This clone occurred a few times. V usage is TRBV7-8 and J usage is TRBJ1-1; TRBD1 agrees at 8 bases. V trimming: 5 bases; J trimming: 11 bases; junction bases outside the gene matches: 10. Germline V gene sequence: CDR1 SGHVS, CDR2 FQNEAQ. The CDR3 spans 13 residues. The CDR3 bases are TGTGCCAGCAGCCATCGGACAGGGAGGATGGCTTTCTTT. Translating gives CASSHRTGRMAFF.

The chain combines TRBV28 with TRBJ2-1; TRBD1 matches at 10 bases. The germline gives CDR1 MDHEN, CDR2 SYDVKM. This CDR3 region has 17 residues. V lost 2 bases and J lost 12; bases outside the gene matches: 16. The DNA for the CDR3 is TGTGCCAGCAGTTTACCCGCGGGGGGACAGGGGCCCCCTGTGCAGTTCTTC. Its translation: CASSLPAGGQGPPVQFF.